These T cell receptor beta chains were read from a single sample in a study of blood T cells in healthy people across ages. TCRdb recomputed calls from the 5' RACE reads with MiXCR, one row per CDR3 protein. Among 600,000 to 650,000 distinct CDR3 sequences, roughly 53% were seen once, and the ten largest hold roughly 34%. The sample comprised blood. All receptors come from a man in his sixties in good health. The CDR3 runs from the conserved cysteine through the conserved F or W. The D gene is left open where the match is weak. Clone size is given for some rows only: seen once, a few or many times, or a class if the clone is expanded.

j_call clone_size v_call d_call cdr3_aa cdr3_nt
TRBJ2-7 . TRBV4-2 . CASSQDLGGTYEQYF TGTGCCAGCAGCCAAGACCTGGGCGGCACCTACGAGCAGTACTTC
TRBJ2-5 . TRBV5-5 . CASTPQGWQETQYF TGTGCCAGCACTCCGCAGGGGTGGCAAGAGACCCAGTACTTC
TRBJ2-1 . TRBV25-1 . CASSELRAKNEQFF TGTGCCAGCAGTGAATTACGGGCTAAGAATGAGCAGTTCTTC
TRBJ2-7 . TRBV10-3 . CAISDHQTASYEQYF TGTGCCATCAGTGACCACCAGACGGCCTCCTACGAGCAGTACTTC
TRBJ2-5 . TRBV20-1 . CSASRAGGETQYF TGCAGTGCTAGCAGGGCTGGAGGGGAGACCCAGTACTTC
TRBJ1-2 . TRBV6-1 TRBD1 CASSATGTGEVYTF TGTGCCAGCAGTGCAACCGGGACAGGGGAAGTCTACACCTTC
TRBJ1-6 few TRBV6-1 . CASSEGRRGNSPLHF TGTGCCAGCAGTGAAGGCAGGAGAGGTAATTCACCCCTCCACTTT
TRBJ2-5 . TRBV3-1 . CASSQLAQETQYF TGTGCCAGCAGCCAACTAGCTCAAGAGACCCAGTACTTC
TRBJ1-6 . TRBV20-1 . CSARDSGTSSYNSPLHF TGCAGTGCTAGAGATTCGGGCACGAGCTCCTATAATTCACCCCTCCACTTT
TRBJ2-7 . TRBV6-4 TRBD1 CASSDPDRGRARYEQYF TGTGCCAGCAGTGACCCCGACAGGGGACGAGCTAGATACGAGCAGTACTTC
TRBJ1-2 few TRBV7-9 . CASSPLNGDGYTF TGTGCCAGCAGCCCCCTTAATGGGGATGGCTACACCTTC
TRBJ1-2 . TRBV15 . CATSGGRYGYTF TGTGCCACCAGCGGGGGCCGATATGGCTACACCTTC
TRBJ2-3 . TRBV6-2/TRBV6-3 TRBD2 CASSYSLAGPLSTDTQYF TGTGCCAGCAGTTACTCTCTAGCGGGGCCGTTGAGCACAGATACGCAGTATTTT
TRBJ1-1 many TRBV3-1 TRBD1 CASSQPGRQGAGAFF TGTGCCAGCAGCCAACCCGGGAGACAGGGGGCCGGCGCTTTCTTT
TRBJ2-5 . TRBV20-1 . CSARAPSTSQETQYF TGCAGTGCTAGAGCGCCTAGCACCTCCCAAGAGACCCAGTACTTC
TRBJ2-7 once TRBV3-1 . CASSQRPGVYEQYF TGTGCCAGCAGCCAACGACCAGGGGTCTACGAGCAGTACTTC
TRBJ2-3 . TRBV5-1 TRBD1 CASSLGDRVEDTQYF TGCGCCAGCAGCTTGGGGGACAGGGTCGAAGATACGCAGTATTTT
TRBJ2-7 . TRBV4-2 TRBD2 CASSQALAPSSYEQYF TGTGCCAGCAGCCAAGCACTAGCGCCCAGCTCCTACGAGCAGTACTTC
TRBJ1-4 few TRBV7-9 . CASSDHRAPNEKLFF TGTGCCAGCAGCGACCATAGGGCACCTAATGAAAAACTGTTTTTT
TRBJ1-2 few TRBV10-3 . CAIRRSGGGHYGYTF TGTGCCATCAGGAGATCGGGGGGAGGACACTATGGCTACACCTTC
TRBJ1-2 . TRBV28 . CASSWTGASARREYGYTF TGTGCCAGCAGTTGGACTGGGGCATCCGCCAGGAGGGAATATGGCTACACCTTC
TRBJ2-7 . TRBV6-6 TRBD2 CASTHRTSGGYEQYF TGTGCCAGCACTCACAGGACTAGCGGGGGCTACGAGCAGTACTTC
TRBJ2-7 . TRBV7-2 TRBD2 CASSLGLAGSGYEQYF TGTGCCAGCAGCTTAGGGCTAGCGGGGAGCGGTTACGAGCAGTACTTC
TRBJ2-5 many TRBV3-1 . CASSQEPGAMQETQYF TGTGCCAGCAGCCAAGAACCGGGGGCGATGCAAGAGACCCAGTACTTC
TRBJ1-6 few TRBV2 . CASSERQLNSPLHF TGTGCCAGCAGTGAAAGGCAGCTGAATTCACCCCTCCACTTT
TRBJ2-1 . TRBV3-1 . CASSQAWDRGEQFF TGTGCCAGCAGCCAAGCGTGGGACCGCGGTGAGCAGTTCTTC